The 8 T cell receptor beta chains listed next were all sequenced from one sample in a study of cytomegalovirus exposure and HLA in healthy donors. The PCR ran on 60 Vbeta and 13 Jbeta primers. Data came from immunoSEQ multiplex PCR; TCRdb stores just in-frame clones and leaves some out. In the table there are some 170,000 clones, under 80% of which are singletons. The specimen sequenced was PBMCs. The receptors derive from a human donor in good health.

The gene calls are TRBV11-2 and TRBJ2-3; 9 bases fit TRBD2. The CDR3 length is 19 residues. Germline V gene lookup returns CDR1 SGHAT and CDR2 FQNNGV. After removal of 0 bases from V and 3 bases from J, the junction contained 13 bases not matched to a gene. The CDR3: CASSLDNDLAGMATDTQYF. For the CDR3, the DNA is TGTGCCAGCAGCTTAGATAACGATCTAGCGGGGATGGCGACAGATACGCAGTATTTT.

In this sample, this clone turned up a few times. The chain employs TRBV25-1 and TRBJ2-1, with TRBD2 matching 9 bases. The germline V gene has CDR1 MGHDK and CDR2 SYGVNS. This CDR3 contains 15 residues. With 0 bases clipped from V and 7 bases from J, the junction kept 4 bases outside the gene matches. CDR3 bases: TGTGCCAGCAGTGAATATGCGGGGGGGCGGAATGAGCAGTTCTTC. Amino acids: CASSEYAGGRNEQFF.

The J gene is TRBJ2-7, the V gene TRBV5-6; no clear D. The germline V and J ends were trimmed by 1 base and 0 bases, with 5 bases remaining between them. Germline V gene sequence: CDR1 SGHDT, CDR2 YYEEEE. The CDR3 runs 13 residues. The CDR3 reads CASSLYSSYEQYF. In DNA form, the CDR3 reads TGTGCCAGCAGCTTGTACAGCTCCTACGAGCAGTACTTC.

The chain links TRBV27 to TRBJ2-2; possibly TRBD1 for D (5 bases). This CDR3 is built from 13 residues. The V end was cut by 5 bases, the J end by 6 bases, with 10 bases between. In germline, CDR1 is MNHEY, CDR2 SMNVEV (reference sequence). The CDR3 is CASSPQVPGELFF. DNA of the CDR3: TGTGCCAGCAGTCCACAGGTTCCCGGGGAGCTGTTTTTT.

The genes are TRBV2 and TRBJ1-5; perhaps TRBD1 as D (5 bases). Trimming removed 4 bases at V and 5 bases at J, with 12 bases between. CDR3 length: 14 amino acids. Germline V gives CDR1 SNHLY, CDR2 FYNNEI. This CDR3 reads CASSGGREDQPQHF. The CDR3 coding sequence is TGTGCCAGCAGTGGGGGCAGGGAAGATCAGCCCCAGCATTTT.

The CDR3: CASSLPQTGTLTEAFF. In DNA form, the CDR3 reads TGTGCCAGCAGCTTACCCCAGACAGGGACCCTCACTGAAGCTTTCTTT. The chain uses TRBV7-2 and TRBJ1-1; 7 bases are shared with TRBD1. V gave up 2 bases and J gave up 4 bases; unmatched junction bases: 10. The CDR3 covers 16 residues. Germline CDR1 reads SGHTA; CDR2 reads FQGNSA.

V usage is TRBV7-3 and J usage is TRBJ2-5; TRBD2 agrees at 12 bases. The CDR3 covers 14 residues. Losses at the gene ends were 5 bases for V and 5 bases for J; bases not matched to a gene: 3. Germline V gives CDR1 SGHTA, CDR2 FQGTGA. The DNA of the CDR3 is TGTGCCAGCAGCCTTGGGACTAGCGGGGAGACCCAGTACTTC. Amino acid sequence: CASSLGTSGETQYF.

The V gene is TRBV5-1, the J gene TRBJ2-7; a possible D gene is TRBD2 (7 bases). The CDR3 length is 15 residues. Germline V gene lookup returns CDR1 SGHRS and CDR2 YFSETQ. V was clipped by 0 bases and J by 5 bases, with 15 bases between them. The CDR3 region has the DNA TGCGCCAGCAGCTTGGGATGGGGGGGGGCCCACGAGCAGTACTTC. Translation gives CASSLGWGGAHEQYF.